This TCR beta chain originates from a study of beta chain features in type 1 diabetes. Purity (above 95%) was reached by all sorted populations. The authors reverse transcribed all of the isolated RNA, so sequencing captured expressed TCRB transcripts. A few million reads were obtained on average from naive, central memory and regulatory T cell samples. Profiled with immunoSEQ multiplex PCR; TCRdb holds only in-frame clones, not every one. Found here are some 150,000 clones, 9.7% of them singletons; the top ten hold about 0.6%. On this clone: Its target is unknown.

The study's findings and limits: In type 1 diabetes patients, VDJ junctions had fewer insertions; deletions at these junctions were more frequent. Researchers report that Type 1 diabetes patients had moderately but significantly shorter TCRB CDR3s across all four CD4+ subsets.

This receptor was taken from a woman between 35 and 50 years old in good health. Sequenced material: central memory CD4+ T cells from blood.

DNA for the CDR3: TGTGCCAGCAGCGGACGTCCGGGACAGTACTATGGCTACACCTTC. Its translation: CASSGRPGQYYGYTF. The rearrangement links TRBV9 to TRBJ1-2, with 7 bases aligning to TRBD1. Per the germline V gene, CDR1 is SGDLS and CDR2 is YYNGEE. V trimming: 3 bases; J trimming: 3 bases; junction bases outside the gene matches: 8. The CDR3 loop spans 15 amino acids.